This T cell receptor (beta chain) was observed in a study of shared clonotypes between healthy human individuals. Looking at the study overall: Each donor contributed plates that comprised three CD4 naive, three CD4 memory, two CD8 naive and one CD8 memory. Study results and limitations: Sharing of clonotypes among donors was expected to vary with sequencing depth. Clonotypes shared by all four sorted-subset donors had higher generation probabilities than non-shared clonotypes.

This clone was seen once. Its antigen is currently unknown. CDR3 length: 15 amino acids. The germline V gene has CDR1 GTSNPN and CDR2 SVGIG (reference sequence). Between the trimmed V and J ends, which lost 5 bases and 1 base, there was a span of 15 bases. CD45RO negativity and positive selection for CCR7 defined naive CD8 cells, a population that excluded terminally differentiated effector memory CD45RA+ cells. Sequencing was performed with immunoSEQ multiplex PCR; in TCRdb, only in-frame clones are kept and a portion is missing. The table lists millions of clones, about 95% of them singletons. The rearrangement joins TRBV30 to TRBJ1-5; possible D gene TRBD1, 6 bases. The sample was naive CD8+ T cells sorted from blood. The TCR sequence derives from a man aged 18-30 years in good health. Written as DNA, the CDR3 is TGTGCCTGGGACTCAGGGGCGACAAGCAATCAGCCCCAGCATTTT. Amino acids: CAWDSGATSNQPQHF. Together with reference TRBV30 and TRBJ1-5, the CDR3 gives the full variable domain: SQTIHQWPATLVQPVGSPLSLECTVEGTSNPNLYWYRQAAGRGLQLLFYSVGIGQISSEVPQNLSASRPQDRQFILSSKKLLLSDSGFYLCAWDSGATSNQPQHFGDGTRLSIL.